These 7 T cell receptor beta chains share one sample of origin, sequenced in a study of human T cells and chemical hapten exposure. TCRdb re-analysed the RACE reads in MiXCR, keeping a single row per CDR3 protein. The sample records 100,000 or so distinct CDR3 sequences, less than 35% being singletons. Time point: patch test 3, about 24 weeks after DPC sensitization. Treatment specified: therapeutic diphenylcyclopropenone sensitization with weekly scalp DPC. Here the sequenced sample was whole blood, taken in connection with sensitization to the hapten diphenylcyclopropenone (DPC). Receptors originate from a middle-aged man with alopecia areata. Some clones in this sample may be carry-over from other donors' samples.

The chain couples TRBV28 to TRBJ2-1; D is undetermined. Germline V lookup: CDR1 MDHEN, CDR2 SYDVKM. V was trimmed by 10 bases and J by 3 bases, leaving 13 bases between them. The CDR3 spans 13 residues. The CDR3 DNA reads as TGTGCCATATTCGCGAACCACTACAATGAGCAGTTCTTC. Its translation is CAIFANHYNEQFF.

This clonotype has only a few counts. The CDR3 DNA reads as TGTGCCATCAGTGAATCCGGACAGGGGACATGGCGCTCCTACAATGAGCAGTTCTTC. Translation: CAISESGQGTWRSYNEQFF. The gene calls are TRBV10-3 and TRBJ2-1, with 9 bases identical to TRBD1. CDR1 is ENHRY, CDR2 SYGVKD, per germline. The trim removed 3 bases at V and 0 bases at J, leaving 12 bases unmatched. CDR3 size: 19 residues.

The gene calls are TRBV4-2 and TRBJ2-1; D is unclear. V was clipped by 0 bases and J by 7 bases, with 22 bases between them. Germline V CDR1 and CDR2: LGHNA, YNFKEQ. The CDR3 runs 18 residues. The CDR3 DNA reads as TGTGCCAGCAGCCAAGACTCGGCTTCGGCACCCACTTCTAATGAGCAGTTCTTC. This gives the protein CASSQDSASAPTSNEQFF.

This clonotype was counted between two and nine times. The rearrangement links TRBV10-3 to TRBJ2-4; D is perhaps TRBD1 (6 bases). There are 15 residues in the CDR3. Germline V gives CDR1 ENHRY, CDR2 SYGVKD. Trimming pared 2 bases from V and 6 bases from J, leaving 14 bases between. For the CDR3, the DNA is TGTGCCATCAGTGAGGGCAGTAGGGGGACAAACATTCAGTACTTC. This encodes CAISEGSRGTNIQYF.

The CDR3, as DNA: TGTGCCAGCAGTTTGCGCGGCGCGAACACCGGGGAGCTGTTTTTT. This gives the protein CASSLRGANTGELFF. The rearrangement links TRBV12-3 or TRBV12-4 to TRBJ2-2; D gene ambiguous. The ends were cut back, 3 bases at V and 0 bases at J, with 8 bases in the middle. The CDR3 length is 15 residues.

The chain joins TRBV18 to TRBJ2-6; D is unclear. Germline CDR1 and CDR2: KGHSH and LQKENI. The ends were cut back, 2 bases at V and 0 bases at J, with 11 bases in the middle. The CDR3 covers 17 residues. The CDR3 loop reads CASSPTPRLSGANVLTF. DNA for the CDR3: TGTGCCAGCTCACCAACACCCAGGCTCTCTGGGGCCAACGTCCTGACTTTC.

A few counts support this clonotype. V and J are TRBV28 and TRBJ2-3, with D possibly called TRBD1 or TRBD2 (5 bases each). Germline lookup yields CDR1 MDHEN and CDR2 SYDVKM. This CDR3 has 15 residues. With 7 bases removed from V and 4 bases from J, the gap between germline ends came to 18 bases. The CDR3 region has the DNA TGTGCCAGCACTGACGGGACCCTTGCATCAGATACGCAGTATTTT. It specifies CASTDGTLASDTQYF.